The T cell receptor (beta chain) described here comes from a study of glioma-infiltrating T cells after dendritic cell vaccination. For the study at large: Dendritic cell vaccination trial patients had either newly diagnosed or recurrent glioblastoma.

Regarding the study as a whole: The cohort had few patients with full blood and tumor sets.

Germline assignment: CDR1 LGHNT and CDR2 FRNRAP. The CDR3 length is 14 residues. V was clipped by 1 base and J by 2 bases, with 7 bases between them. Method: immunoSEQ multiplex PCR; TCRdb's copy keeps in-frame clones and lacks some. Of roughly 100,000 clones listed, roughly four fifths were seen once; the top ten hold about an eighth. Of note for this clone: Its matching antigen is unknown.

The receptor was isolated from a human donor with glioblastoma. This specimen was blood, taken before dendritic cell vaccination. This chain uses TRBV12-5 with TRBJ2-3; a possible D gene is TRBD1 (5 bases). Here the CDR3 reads CASGLGQSTDTQYF. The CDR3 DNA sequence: TGTGCTAGTGGTTTGGGACAGTCCACAGATACGCAGTATTTT.